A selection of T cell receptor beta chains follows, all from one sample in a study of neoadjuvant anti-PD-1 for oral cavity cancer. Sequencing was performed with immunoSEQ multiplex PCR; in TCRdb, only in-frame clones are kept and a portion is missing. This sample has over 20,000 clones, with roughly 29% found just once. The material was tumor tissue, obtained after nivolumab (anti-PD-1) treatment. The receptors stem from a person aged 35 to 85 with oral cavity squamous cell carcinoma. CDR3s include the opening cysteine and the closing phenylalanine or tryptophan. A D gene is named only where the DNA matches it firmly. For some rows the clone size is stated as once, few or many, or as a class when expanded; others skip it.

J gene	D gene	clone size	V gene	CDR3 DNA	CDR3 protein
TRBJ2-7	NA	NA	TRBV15	TGTGCCACCAGCAGGAGGGCCGACTTTCTAGAGCAGTACTTC	CATSRRADFLEQYF
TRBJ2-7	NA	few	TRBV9	TGTGCCAGCAGCGGTTCCCGGGACATCCTTTACGAGCAGTACTTC	CASSGSRDILYEQYF
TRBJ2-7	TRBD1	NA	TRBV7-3	TGTGCCAGCACCTCCCGACAGGGGTACTTC	CASTSRQGYF
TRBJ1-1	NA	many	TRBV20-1	TGCAGTTCCAAAAGGAACACTGAAGCTTTCTTT	CSSKRNTEAFF
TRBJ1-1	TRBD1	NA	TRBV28	TGTGCCAGCAGTCCCTGGACAGGGGACAACACTGAAGCTTTCTTT	CASSPWTGDNTEAFF
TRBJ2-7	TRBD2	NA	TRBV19	TGTGCCAGTAGTCCTAGCGGGGGGCTCTCCTACGAGCAGTACTTC	CASSPSGGLSYEQYF
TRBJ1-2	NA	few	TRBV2	TGTGCCAGCAGTGTTGGTGGCAAACCCAACTATGGCTACACCTTC	CASSVGGKPNYGYTF
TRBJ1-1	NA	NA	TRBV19	TGTGCCAGTAGTTCAATTTACAGGAGAGACACTGAAGCTTTCTTT	CASSSIYRRDTEAFF
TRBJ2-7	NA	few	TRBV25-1	TGTGCCAGCAGTGAAGGGGGCTCCGGCTACGAGCAGTACTTC	CASSEGGSGYEQYF
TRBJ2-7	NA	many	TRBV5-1	TGCGCCAGCAGCGTGGACTCCTACGAGCAGTACTTC	CASSVDSYEQYF
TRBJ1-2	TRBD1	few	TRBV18	TGTGCCAGCTCACCAGGGACAGACTTTAACTATGGCTACACCTTC	CASSPGTDFNYGYTF
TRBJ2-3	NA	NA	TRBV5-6	TGTGCCAGCGGTCCGAGCGGGACAGATACGCAGTATTTT	CASGPSGTDTQYF
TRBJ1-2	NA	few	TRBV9	TGTGCCAGCAGCGGGGCCGTCGGGGGCGATGGCTACACCTTC	CASSGAVGGDGYTF
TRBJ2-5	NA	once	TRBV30	TGTGCCTGGCAGGGGAGGGTGGTTGAGACCCAGTACTTC	CAWQGRVVETQYF
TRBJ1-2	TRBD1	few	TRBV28	TGTGCCAGCAGTACCAAATCACAGGGGGCGCTCTATGGCTACACCTTC	CASSTKSQGALYGYTF
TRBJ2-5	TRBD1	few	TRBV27	TGTGCCAGCAGCTACAGGGGCGGGGAGACCCAGTACTTC	CASSYRGGETQYF
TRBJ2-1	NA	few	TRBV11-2	TGTGCCAGCAGCACGCTGGCTAGCTCCTACAATGAGCAGTTCTTC	CASSTLASSYNEQFF
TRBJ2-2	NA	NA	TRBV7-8	TGTGCCAGCAGCGCGGCGGGTCTGTTGACCGGGGAGCTGTTTTTT	CASSAAGLLTGELFF
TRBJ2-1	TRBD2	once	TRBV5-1	TGCGCCAGCAGCTTGCGGTCCGGGACTAGCGCTAATGAGCAGTTCTTC	CASSLRSGTSANEQFF
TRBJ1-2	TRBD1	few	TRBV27	TGTGCCAGCAGGACGGCAACCGGGACAGTAAGAGGCTACACCTTC	CASRTATGTVRGYTF
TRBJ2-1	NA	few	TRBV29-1	TGCAGCGCAATACAGGGATTCTCCCAGAATGAGCAGTTCTTC	CSAIQGFSQNEQFF
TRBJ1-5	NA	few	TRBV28	TGTGCCAGCAGTTTATTAGGGGGAGGAAGGAATCAGCCCCAGCATTTT	CASSLLGGGRNQPQHF
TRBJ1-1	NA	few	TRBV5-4	TGTGCCAGCAGCTTAGGACTTGGGGGCACTGAAGCTTTCTTT	CASSLGLGGTEAFF
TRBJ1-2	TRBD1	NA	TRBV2	TGTGCCAGCAAAGAGGGGGCAGATGGGTATGGCTACACCTTC	CASKEGADGYGYTF
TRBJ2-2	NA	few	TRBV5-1	TGCGCCAGCAGCTTTGGCGGGACGAACACCGGGGAGCTGTTTTTT	CASSFGGTNTGELFF
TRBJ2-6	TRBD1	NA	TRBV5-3	TGTGCCAGAAGCCCTACAGGGGCTGGGGCCAACGTCCTGACTTTC	CARSPTGAGANVLTF
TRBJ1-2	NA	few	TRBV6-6	TGTGCCAGCAGTTACACGGGTATAAGCTATGGCTACACCTTC	CASSYTGISYGYTF
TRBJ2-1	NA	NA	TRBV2	TGTGCCAGCAGGCAATTACTAGCTTACAATGAGCAGTTCTTC	CASRQLLAYNEQFF
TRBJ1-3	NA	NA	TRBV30	TGTGCCTGGAGCGGAAACACCATATATTTT	CAWSGNTIYF
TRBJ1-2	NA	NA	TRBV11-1	TGTGCCAGCAGCTTAGTCGGACGCTATGGCTACACCTTC	CASSLVGRYGYTF
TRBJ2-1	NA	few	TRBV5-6	TGTGCCAGCAGCCTTACAATCAATGAGCAGTTCTTC	CASSLTINEQFF
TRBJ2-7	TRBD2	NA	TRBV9	TGTGCCAGCAGCGTAGGCCCTAGCGGGGGGGCATACGAGCAGTACTTC	CASSVGPSGGAYEQYF
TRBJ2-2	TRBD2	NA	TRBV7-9	TGTGCCAGCAGACCAACCTCGAGCGGGAGGCTAACCGGGGAGCTGTTTTTT	CASRPTSSGRLTGELFF
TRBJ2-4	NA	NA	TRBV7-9	TGTGCCAGCAGCTTTGGAGGGGTGGGAGCCAAAAACATTCAGTACTTC	CASSFGGVGAKNIQYF
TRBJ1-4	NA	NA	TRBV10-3	TGTGCCATCAGTGACAGGGATCCTAATGAAAAACTGTTTTTT	CAISDRDPNEKLFF
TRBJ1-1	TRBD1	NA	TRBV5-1	TGCGCCAGCAGCTTGTGGGGACAGATGAACACTGAAGCTTTCTTT	CASSLWGQMNTEAFF
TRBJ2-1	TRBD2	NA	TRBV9	TGTGCCAGCAGCGTAGGGACTAGCGGGGGGTATAATGAGCAGTTCTTC	CASSVGTSGGYNEQFF
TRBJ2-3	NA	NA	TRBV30	TGTGCCTGGAGTGCCACGGATGGGGATACGCAGTATTTT	CAWSATDGDTQYF
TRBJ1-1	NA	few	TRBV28	TGTGCCAGCAGTTTTAGGGTTTCTCAAGCTTTCTTT	CASSFRVSQAFF
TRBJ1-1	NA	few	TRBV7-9	TGTGCCAGCAGCCCCACAGGTAACACTGAAGCTTTCTTT	CASSPTGNTEAFF
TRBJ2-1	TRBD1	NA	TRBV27	TGTGCCAGCAGTTCACAGGGGGCGCTTAGGAATGAGCAGTTCTTC	CASSSQGALRNEQFF
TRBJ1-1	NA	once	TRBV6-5	TGTGCCAGCAAGGCGCCTTTGAACACTGAAGCTTTCTTT	CASKAPLNTEAFF
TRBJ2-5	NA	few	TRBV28	TGTGCCACGATGGGGAACCAAGAGACCCAGTACTTC	CATMGNQETQYF
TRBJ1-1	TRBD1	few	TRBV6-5	TGTGCCAGCATTCGCGCACAGGGGTCAGATGAAGCTTTCTTT	CASIRAQGSDEAFF
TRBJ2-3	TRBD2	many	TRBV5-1	TGCGCCAGCAGCGCCGACGGGGGGAAAGGCAGTACGCAGTATTTT	CASSADGGKGSTQYF
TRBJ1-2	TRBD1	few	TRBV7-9	TGTGCCAGCAGCTTTAGCGGACAGGGAGTTTTTGTCTACACCTTC	CASSFSGQGVFVYTF